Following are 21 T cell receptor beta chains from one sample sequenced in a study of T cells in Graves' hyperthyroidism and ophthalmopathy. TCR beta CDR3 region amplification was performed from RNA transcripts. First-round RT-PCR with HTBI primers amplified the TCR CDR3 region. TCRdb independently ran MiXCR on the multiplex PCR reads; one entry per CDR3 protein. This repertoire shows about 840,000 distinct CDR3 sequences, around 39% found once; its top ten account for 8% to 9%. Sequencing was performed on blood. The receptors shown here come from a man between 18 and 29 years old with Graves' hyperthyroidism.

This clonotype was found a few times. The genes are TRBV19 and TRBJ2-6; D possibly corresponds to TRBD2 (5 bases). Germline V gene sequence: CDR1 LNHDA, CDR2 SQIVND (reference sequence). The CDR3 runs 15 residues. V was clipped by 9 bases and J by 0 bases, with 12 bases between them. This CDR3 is CASNNRGSGANVLTF. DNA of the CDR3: TGTGCCAGCAATAATCGGGGCTCTGGGGCCAACGTCCTGACTTTC.

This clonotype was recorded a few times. The CDR3 is CASSFGRGKLNTEAFF. The CDR3, as DNA: TGCGCCAGCAGCTTCGGCAGGGGTAAATTGAACACTGAAGCTTTCTTT. The rearrangement uses TRBV5-1 and TRBJ1-1; a possible D gene is TRBD1 (6 bases). This CDR3 has 16 residues. The V gene's germline CDR1 is SGHRS and CDR2 YFSETQ. The V and J ends lost 2 bases and 0 bases respectively, with 14 bases between them. The entire variable domain, with the rest obtained from reference TRBV5-1 and TRBJ1-1, is as follows: KAGVTQTPRYLIKTRGQQVTLSCSPISGHRSVSWYQQTPGQGLQFLFEYFSETQRNKGNFPGRFSGRQFSNSRSEMNVSTLELGDSALYLCASSFGRGKLNTEAFFGQGTRLTVV.

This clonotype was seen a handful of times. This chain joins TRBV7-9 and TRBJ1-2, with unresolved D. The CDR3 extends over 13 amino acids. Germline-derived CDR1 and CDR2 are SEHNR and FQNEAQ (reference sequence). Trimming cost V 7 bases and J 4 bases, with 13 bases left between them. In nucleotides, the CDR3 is TGTGCCAGCACCCAAGGACGGTCCTATGGCTACACCTTC. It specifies CASTQGRSYGYTF.

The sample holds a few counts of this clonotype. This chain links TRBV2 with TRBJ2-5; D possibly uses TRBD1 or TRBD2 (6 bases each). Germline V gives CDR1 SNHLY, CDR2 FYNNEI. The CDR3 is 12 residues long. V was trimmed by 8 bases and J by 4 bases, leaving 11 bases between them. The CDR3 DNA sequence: TGTGCCAGCGGGGGGCCCCGAGAGACCCAGTACTTC. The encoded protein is CASGGPRETQYF. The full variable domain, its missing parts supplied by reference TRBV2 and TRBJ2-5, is EPEVTQTPSHQVTQMGQEVILRCVPISNHLYFYWYRQILGQKVEFLVSFYNNEISEKSEIFDDQFSVERPDGSNFTLKIRSTKLEDSAMYFCASGGPRETQYFGPGTRLLVL.

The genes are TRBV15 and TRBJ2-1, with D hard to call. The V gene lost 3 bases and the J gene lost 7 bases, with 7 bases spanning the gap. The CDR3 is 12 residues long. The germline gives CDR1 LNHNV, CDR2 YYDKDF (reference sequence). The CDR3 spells CATSSMGNEQFF. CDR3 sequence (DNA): TGTGCCACCAGCAGCATGGGTAATGAGCAGTTCTTC.

In DNA, the CDR3 is TGTGCCACCAGCAGCTACGAGTGGGACGGCGACTATGGCTACACCTTC. The encoded protein is CATSSYEWDGDYGYTF. The chain links TRBV15 to TRBJ1-2, with D possibly TRBD1 on 5 matching bases. The CDR3 has 16 residues. V lost 3 bases and J 3 bases, leaving 17 bases between the germline ends. Looked up from germline, CDR1 is LNHNV and CDR2 is YYDKDF (reference sequence).

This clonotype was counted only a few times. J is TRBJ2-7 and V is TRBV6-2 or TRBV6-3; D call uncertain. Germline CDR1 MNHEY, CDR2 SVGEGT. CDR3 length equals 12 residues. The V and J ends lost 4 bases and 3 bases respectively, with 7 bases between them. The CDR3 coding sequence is TGTGCCAGCAGTTTACCACTCTACGAGCAGTACTTC. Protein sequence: CASSLPLYEQYF.

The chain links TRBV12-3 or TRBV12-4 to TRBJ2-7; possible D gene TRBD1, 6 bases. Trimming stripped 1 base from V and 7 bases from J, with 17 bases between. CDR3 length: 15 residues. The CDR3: CASSLGAGTPFEQYF. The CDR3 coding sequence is TGTGCCAGCAGTTTAGGGGCCGGGACACCTTTTGAGCAGTACTTC.

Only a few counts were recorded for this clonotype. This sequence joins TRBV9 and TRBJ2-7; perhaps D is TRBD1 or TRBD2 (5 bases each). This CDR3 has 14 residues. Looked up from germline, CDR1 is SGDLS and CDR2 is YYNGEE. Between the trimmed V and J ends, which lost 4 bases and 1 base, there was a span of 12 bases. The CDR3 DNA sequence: TGTGCCAGCAGCACTAGGGACCGATCCTACGAGCAGTACTTC. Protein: CASSTRDRSYEQYF.

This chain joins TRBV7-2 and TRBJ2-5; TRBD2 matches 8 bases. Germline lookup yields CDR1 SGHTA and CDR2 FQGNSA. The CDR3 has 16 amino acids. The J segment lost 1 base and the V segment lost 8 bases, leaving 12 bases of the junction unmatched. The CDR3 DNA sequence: TGTGCCAGCTCACCACCCAGCGGGGGCACCCAAGAGACCCAGTACTTC. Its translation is CASSPPSGGTQETQYF.

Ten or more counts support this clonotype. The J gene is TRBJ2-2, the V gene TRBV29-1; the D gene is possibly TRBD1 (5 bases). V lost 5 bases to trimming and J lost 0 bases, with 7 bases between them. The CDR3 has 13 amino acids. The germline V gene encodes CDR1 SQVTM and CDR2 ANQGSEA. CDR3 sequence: CSVQGANTGELFF. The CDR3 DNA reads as TGCAGCGTTCAGGGCGCGAACACCGGGGAGCTGTTTTTT.

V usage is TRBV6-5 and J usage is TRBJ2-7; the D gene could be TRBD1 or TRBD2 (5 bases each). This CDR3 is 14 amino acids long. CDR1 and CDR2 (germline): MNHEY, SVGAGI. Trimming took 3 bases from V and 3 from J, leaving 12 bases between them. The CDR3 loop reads CASSYRDRLYEQYF. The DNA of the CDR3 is TGTGCCAGCAGTTATCGGGACCGCCTCTACGAGCAGTACTTC.

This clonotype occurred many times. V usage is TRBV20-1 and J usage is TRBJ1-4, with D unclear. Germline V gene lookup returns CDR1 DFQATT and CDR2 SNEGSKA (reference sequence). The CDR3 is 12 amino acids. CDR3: CSVQVGREKLFF. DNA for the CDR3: TGCTCAGTGCAAGTCGGAAGGGAAAAACTGTTTTTT.

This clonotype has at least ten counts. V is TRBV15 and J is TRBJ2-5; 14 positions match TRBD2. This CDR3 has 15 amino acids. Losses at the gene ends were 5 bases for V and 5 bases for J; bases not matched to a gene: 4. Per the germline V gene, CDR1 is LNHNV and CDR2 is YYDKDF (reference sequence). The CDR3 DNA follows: TGTGCCACCAGCGGGACTAGCGGGAGACGGGAGACCCAGTACTTC. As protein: CATSGTSGRRETQYF. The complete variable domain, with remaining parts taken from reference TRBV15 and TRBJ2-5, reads DAMVIQNPRYQVTQFGKPVTLSCSQTLNHNVMYWYQQKSSQAPKLLFHYYDKDFNNEADTPDNFQSRRPNTSFCFLDIRSPGLGDTAMYLCATSGTSGRRETQYFGPGTRLLVL.

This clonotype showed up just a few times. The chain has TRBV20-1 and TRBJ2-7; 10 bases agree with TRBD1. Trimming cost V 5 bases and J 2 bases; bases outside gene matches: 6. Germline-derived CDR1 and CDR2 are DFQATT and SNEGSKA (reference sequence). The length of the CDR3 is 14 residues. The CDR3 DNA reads TGCAGTGCTCTACTCGGGACAGGGGCCTACGAGCAGTACTTC. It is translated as CSALLGTGAYEQYF.

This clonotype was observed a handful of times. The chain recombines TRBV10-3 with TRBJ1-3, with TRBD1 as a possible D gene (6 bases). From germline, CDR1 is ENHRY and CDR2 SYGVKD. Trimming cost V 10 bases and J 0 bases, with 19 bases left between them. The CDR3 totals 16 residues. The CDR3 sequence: CASSEWGANSGNTIYF. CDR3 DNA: TGTGCCAGCAGCGAATGGGGGGCCAACTCTGGAAACACCATATATTTT.

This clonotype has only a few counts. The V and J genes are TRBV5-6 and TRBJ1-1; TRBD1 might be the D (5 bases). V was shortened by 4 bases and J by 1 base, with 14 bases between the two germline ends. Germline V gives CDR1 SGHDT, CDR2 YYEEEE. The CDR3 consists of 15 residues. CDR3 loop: CASSPNGGWNTEAFF. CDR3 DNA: TGTGCCAGCAGCCCAAACGGGGGATGGAACACTGAAGCTTTCTTT.

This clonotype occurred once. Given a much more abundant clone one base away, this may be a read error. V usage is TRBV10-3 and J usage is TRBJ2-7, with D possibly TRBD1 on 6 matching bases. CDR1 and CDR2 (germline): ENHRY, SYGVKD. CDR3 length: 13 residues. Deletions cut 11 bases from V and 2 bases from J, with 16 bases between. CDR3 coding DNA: TGTGCCGTCGCGCTCCAGGGGACCTACGAGCAGTACTTC. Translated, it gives CAVALQGTYEQYF.

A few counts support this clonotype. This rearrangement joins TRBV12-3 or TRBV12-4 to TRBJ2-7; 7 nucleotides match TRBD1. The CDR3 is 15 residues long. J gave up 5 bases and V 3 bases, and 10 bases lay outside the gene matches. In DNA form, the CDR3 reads TGTGCCAGCAGTTTTGGTCCAGGGGGATGGGACGAGCAGTACTTC. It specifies CASSFGPGGWDEQYF.

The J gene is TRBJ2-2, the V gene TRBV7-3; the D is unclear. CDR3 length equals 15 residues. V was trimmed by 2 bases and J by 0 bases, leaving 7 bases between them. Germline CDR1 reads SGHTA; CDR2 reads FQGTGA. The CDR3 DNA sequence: TGTGCCAGCAGCTTAGCGCTTTCGAACACCGGGGAGCTGTTTTTT. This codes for CASSLALSNTGELFF.

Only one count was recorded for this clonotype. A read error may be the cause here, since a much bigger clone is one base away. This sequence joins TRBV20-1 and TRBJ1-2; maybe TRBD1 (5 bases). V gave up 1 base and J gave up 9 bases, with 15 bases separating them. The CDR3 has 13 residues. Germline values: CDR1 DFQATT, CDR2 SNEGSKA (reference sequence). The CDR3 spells CSARGGGQDSYTF. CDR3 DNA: TGCAGTGCTAGAGGGGGCGGTCAGGATAGCTACACCTTC.